This section outlines one T cell receptor (beta chain) sequence together with its context. CDR1 and CDR2 from the germline V gene are SGHTA and FQGNSA. The CDR3 sequence is 13 residues long. V lost 7 bases and J lost 6, with 16 bases in between. In the source study's methods: Reference gene primer amplification in the assay estimated nucleated cell counts. Assay used: immunoSEQ multiplex PCR; TCRdb lists only in-frame clones, some missing. That table gives V, J and clone size, and the DNA gave D and trimming. The sample gives about 74,000 clones, around 88% of which show up once; 1.9% is in the top ten. These data originate in a study of blood T cell repertoires in COVID-19. In the study overall: Samples came from the United States, Italy and Spain, spanning acute and convalescent COVID-19.

This TCR derives from a woman of 80 years or more with active or convalescent COVID-19. The chain uses TRBV7-2 and TRBJ2-7, with a weak D call TRBD2 (5 bases). The sample was peripheral blood. This chain's CDR3 is CASTWSGFSEQYF. In DNA, the CDR3 is TGTGCCAGCACCTGGTCGGGATTTAGCGAGCAGTACTTC.